Detailed here is one T cell receptor beta chain. Its antigen is as yet unknown. The protocol was immunoSEQ multiplex PCR, while the TCRdb copy is restricted to in-frame clones and leaves out a portion. The sample includes about 94,000 clones, 75% to 90% of them seen just once. This sample stems from a study of T cell responses to AZD1222 COVID-19 vaccine. Whole-study results and caveats: Repertoire collection took place solely once the T cell response had peaked. Vaccine-related CD4 TCRs covered spike, predominating at 160-218 and 743-854. Nearly half of unique spike-specific TCRs reportedly avoided B.1.351 and B.1.1.7 mutated regions.

The CDR3 is 14 residues long. CDR1 SGHKS and CDR2 YYEKEE come from the germline V gene (reference sequence). Trimming left V 5 bases short and J 5 bases short, with 16 bases between. V usage is TRBV5-5 and J usage is TRBJ1-2; a weak D match, TRBD1 (5 bases). The source is an adult who received the AZD1222 COVID-19 vaccine. The specimen comprised peripheral blood, sampled 28 days after the second AZD1222 dose. The CDR3, as DNA: TGTGCCAGCAGGGGATCCGACAGAATTTATGGCTACACCTTC. Its protein is CASRGSDRIYGYTF. The full variable domain, completed using reference TRBV5-5 and TRBJ1-2, is DAGVTQSPTHLIKTRGQQVTLRCSPISGHKSVSWYQQVLGQGPQFIFQYYEKEERGRGNFPDRFSARQFPNYSSELNVNALLLGDSALYLCASRGSDRIYGYTFGSGTRLTVV.